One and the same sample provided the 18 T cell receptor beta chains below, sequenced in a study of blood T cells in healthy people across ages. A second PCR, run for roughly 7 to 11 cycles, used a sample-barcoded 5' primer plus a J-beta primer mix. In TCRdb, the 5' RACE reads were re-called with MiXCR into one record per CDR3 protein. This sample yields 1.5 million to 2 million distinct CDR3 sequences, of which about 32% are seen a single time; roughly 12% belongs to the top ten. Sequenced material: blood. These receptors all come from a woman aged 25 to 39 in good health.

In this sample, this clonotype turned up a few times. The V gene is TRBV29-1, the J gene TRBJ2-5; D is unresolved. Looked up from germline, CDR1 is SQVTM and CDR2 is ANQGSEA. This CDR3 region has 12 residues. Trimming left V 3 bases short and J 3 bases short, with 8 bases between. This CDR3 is CSVEYSKETQYF. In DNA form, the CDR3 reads TGCAGCGTTGAGTACTCAAAAGAGACCCAGTACTTC.

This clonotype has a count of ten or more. CDR3 residues: CASSVRAGETQYF. CDR3 DNA sequence: TGTGCCAGCAGTGTTAGGGCCGGGGAGACCCAGTACTTC. This chain links TRBV27 with TRBJ2-5; D uncertain. The CDR3 contains 13 residues. V lost 5 bases, J lost 5 bases, and 12 bases lay in between. Looked up from germline, CDR1 is MNHEY and CDR2 is SMNVEV (reference sequence).

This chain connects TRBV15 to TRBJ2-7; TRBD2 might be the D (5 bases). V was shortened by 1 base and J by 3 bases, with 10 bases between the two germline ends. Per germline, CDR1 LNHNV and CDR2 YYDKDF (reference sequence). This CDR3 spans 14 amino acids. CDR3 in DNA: TGTGCCACCAGCAGAGGTTGGGAGATCTACGAGCAGTACTTC. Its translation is CATSRGWEIYEQYF.

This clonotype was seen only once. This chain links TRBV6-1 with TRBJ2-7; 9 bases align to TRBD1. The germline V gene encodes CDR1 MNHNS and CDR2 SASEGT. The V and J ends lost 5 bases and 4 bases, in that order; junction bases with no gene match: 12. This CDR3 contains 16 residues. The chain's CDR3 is CASSTHLQGARYEQYF. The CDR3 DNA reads TGTGCCAGCAGTACCCACCTACAGGGGGCAAGGTACGAGCAGTACTTC.

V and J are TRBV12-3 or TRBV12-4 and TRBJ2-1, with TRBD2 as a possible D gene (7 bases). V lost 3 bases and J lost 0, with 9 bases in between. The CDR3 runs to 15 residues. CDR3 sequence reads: CASSFGGHSYNEQFF. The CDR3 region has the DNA TGTGCCAGCAGTTTCGGGGGGCACTCCTACAATGAGCAGTTCTTC.

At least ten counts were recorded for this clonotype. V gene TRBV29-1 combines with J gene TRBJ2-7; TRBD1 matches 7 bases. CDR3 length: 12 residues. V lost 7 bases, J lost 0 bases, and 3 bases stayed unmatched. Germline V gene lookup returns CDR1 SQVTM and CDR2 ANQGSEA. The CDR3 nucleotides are TGCAGCGCGACAGGGCACTCCTACGAGCAGTACTTC. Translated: CSATGHSYEQYF.

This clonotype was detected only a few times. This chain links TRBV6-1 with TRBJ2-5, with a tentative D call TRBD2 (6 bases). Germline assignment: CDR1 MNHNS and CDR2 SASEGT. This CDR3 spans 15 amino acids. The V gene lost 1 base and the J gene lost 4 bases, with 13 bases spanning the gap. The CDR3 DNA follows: TGTGCCAGCAGTGAAGGGGGAGGTACCGGAGAGACCCAGTACTTC. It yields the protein CASSEGGGTGETQYF.

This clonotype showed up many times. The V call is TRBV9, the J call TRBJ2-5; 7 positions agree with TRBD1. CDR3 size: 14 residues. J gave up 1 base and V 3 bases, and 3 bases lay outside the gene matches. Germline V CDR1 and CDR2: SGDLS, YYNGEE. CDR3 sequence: CASSAGTVQETQYF. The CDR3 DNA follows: TGTGCCAGCAGCGCTGGGACAGTCCAAGAGACCCAGTACTTC.

The CDR3 region has the DNA TGCAGTGCTAGAGCGATTGGCGGCTACACAGATACGCAGTATTTT. Its translation: CSARAIGGYTDTQYF. This chain connects TRBV20-1 to TRBJ2-3; D is unclear. V was trimmed by 1 base and J by 2 bases, leaving 13 bases between them. The CDR3 contains 15 residues. Germline V gene sequence: CDR1 DFQATT, CDR2 SNEGSKA (reference sequence).

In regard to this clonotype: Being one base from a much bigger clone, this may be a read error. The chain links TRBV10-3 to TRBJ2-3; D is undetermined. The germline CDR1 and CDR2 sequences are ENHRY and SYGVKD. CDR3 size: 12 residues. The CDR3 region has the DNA TGTGTCATCAGCCGTTTGGCAGATACGCAGTATTTT. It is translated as CVISRLADTQYF.

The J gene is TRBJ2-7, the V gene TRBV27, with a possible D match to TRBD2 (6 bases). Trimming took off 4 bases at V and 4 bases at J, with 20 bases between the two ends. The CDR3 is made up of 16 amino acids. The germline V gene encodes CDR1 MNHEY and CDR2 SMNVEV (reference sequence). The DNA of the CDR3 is TGTGCCAGCAGTTCCCTGGGCTCGGGAGTTAGTTACGAGCAGTACTTC. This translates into CASSSLGSGVSYEQYF.

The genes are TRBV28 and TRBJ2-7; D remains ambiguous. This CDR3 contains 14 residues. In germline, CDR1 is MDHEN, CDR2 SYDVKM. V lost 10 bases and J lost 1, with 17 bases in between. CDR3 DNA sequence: TGTGCCACTGAACACAAGGACGGATCCTACGAGCAGTACTTC. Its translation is CATEHKDGSYEQYF.

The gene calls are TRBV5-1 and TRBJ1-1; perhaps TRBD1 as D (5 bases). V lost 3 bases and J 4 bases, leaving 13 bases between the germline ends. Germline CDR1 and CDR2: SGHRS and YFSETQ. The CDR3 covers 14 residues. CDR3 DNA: TGCGCCAGCAGCTCCCAAATCCAGGGCACTGAAGCTTTCTTT. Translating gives CASSSQIQGTEAFF.

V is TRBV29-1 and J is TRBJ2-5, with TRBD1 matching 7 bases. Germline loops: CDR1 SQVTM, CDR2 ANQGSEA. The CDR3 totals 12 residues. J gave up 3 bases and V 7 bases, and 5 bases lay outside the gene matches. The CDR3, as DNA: TGCAGCGGAGGGGGCTGGGAAGAGACCCAGTACTTC. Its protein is CSGGGWEETQYF.

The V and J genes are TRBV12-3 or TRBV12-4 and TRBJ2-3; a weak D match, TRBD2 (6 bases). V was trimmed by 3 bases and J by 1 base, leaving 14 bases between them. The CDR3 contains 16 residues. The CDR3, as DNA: TGTGCCAGCAGTTTCTTGGATACGGGGGGCACAGATACGCAGTATTTT. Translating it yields CASSFLDTGGTDTQYF.

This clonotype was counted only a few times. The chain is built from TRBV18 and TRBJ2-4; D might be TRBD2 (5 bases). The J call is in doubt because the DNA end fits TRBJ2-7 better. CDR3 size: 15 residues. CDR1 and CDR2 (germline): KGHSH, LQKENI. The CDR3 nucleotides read TGTGCCAGCTCGCCGCTCCGGGGATTAGGCTACGAGCAGTACTTC. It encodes CASSPLRGLGYEQYF.

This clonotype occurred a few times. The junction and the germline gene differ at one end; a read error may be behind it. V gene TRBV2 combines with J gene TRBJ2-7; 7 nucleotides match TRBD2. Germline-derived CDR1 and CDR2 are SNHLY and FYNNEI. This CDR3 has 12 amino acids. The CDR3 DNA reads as TGTACCAGCACGGGGGGAGGCTACGAGCAGTACTTC. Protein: CTSTGGGYEQYF. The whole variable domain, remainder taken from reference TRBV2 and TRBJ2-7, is EPEVTQTPSHQVTQMGQEVILRCVPISNHLYFYWYRQILGQKVEFLVSFYNNEISEKSEIFDDQFSVERPDGSNFTLKIRSTKLEDSAMYFCTSTGGGYEQYFGPGTRLTVT.

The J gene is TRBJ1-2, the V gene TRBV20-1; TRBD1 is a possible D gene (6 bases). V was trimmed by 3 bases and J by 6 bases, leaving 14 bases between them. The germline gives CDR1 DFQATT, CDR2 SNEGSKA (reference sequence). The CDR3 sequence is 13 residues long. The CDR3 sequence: CSASGGHQDGYTF. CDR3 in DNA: TGCAGTGCTAGTGGGGGGCACCAGGATGGCTACACCTTC.